This passage covers 17 T cell receptor beta chains from one sample sequenced in a study of low-dose radiotherapy and immunotherapy resistance in tumors. Alpha- and beta-chain coverage of first-strand cDNA came from TRAV- and TRBV-specific primers. For amplifying TCRs, the PCR ran for 20 to 25 cycles with Phusion, which was used together with a constant-region primer and the adapter on the V primers. MiXCR, run by TCRdb on the reads, gives a single entry per CDR3 protein. The data show under 15,000 distinct CDR3 sequences, approximately 57% seen once. The receptors were sampled from a human donor with advanced metastatic prostate, ovarian, gallbladder or colorectal cancer (not recorded which). This table probably holds off-target reads from a library built for another chain.

The chain couples TRBV5-6 to TRBJ2-5, with D hard to call. Germline V gives CDR1 SGHDT, CDR2 YYEEEE. The CDR3 consists of 13 residues. V lost 2 bases and J 3 bases, leaving 8 bases between the germline ends. In DNA form, the CDR3 reads TGTGCCAGCAGCTTTTCGAGCAAAGAGACCCAGTACTTC. Its protein is CASSFSSKETQYF. Using reference TRBV5-6 and TRBJ2-5 for the parts outside the CDR3, the full variable domain is DAGVTQSPTHLIKTRGQQVTLRCSPKSGHDTVSWYQQALGQGPQFIFQYYEEEERQRGNFPDRFSGHQFPNYSSELNVNALLLGDSALYLCASSFSSKETQYFGPGTRLLVL.

V gene TRBV12-3 or TRBV12-4 combines with J gene TRBJ1-2, with 8 bases fitting TRBD1. The ends lost 3 bases at V and 6 bases at J; junction bases unmatched: 3. This CDR3 has 13 residues. The CDR3 region has the DNA TGTGCCAGCAGTTTCGGACAGGGTCATGGCTACACCTTC. It is translated as CASSFGQGHGYTF.

The chain has TRBV9 and TRBJ1-4; possible D gene TRBD1, 5 bases. Trimming removed 2 bases from V and 4 bases from J, with 12 bases in between. CDR3 length equals 15 residues. Per germline, CDR1 SGDLS and CDR2 YYNGEE. The CDR3 loop is CASSVSGRGNEKLFF. The CDR3 DNA sequence: TGTGCCAGCAGCGTGTCAGGAAGGGGTAATGAAAAACTGTTTTTT.

J is TRBJ1-4 and V is TRBV10-3; D is perhaps TRBD1 (5 bases). Germline V CDR1 and CDR2: ENHRY, SYGVKD. This CDR3 spans 15 amino acids. V lost 10 bases to trimming and J lost 3 bases, with 18 bases between them. Here the CDR3 reads CATRSGPAANEKLFF. For the CDR3, the DNA is TGTGCCACCCGTTCGGGACCAGCGGCTAATGAAAAACTGTTTTTT.

The chain joins TRBV7-2 to TRBJ2-7; 8 nucleotides align to TRBD2. The germline CDR1 and CDR2 sequences are SGHTA and FQGNSA. Trimming cost V 7 bases and J 3 bases; bases outside gene matches: 8. This CDR3 contains 14 residues. The CDR3 DNA follows: TGTGCCAGCACCTCGGGAGGGACCTACTACGAGCAGTACTTC. Residues: CASTSGGTYYEQYF.

This clonotype was detected a few times. The chain employs TRBV5-1 and TRBJ2-7; 8 bases are shared with TRBD2. The V and J ends lost 0 bases and 2 bases, in that order; junction bases with no gene match: 1. The CDR3 runs 14 residues. Germline CDR1 is SGHRS and CDR2 is YFSETQ. CDR3 nucleotide sequence: TGCGCCAGCAGCTTGGGGGGACTAGCCTACGAGCAGTACTTC. Translation gives CASSLGGLAYEQYF.

This rearrangement joins TRBV9 to TRBJ1-3; no firm D call. The CDR3 has 15 residues. Germline CDR1 reads SGDLS; CDR2 reads YYNGEE. Trimming cost V 2 bases and J 0 bases, with 9 bases left between them. This chain's CDR3 is CASSVSEISGNTIYF. Written as DNA, the CDR3 is TGTGCCAGCAGCGTTTCAGAGATCTCTGGAAACACCATATATTTT.

This clonotype was observed once. The chain has TRBV5-1 and TRBJ2-7; 7 bases fit TRBD2. CDR1 is SGHRS, CDR2 YFSETQ, per germline. The CDR3 loop spans 15 amino acids. With V trimmed by 5 bases and J by 0 bases, 8 bases remained unmatched. The CDR3 loop reads CASRGLGGTSYEQYF. The CDR3 region has the DNA TGCGCCAGCAGAGGGCTCGGGGGGACCTCCTACGAGCAGTACTTC. The full variable domain, rest sourced from reference TRBV5-1 and TRBJ2-7, is KAGVTQTPRYLIKTRGQQVTLSCSPISGHRSVSWYQQTPGQGLQFLFEYFSETQRNKGNFPGRFSGRQFSNSRSEMNVSTLELGDSALYLCASRGLGGTSYEQYFGPGTRLTVT.

This clonotype was detected only a few times. The chain recombines TRBV5-1 with TRBJ2-2; 8 nucleotides line up with TRBD1. This CDR3 has 15 amino acids. CDR1 and CDR2 (germline): SGHRS, YFSETQ. The V gene end was trimmed by 4 bases and the J gene end by 3 bases; junction bases not matched to a gene: 5. The CDR3 sequence: CASSLTGVYTGELFF. CDR3 coding DNA: TGCGCCAGCAGCCTGACAGGGGTATACACCGGGGAGCTGTTTTTT. Based on the CDR3 plus reference TRBV5-1 and TRBJ2-2, the full variable domain is KAGVTQTPRYLIKTRGQQVTLSCSPISGHRSVSWYQQTPGQGLQFLFEYFSETQRNKGNFPGRFSGRQFSNSRSEMNVSTLELGDSALYLCASSLTGVYTGELFFGEGSRLTVL.

The rearrangement uses TRBV28 and TRBJ2-7; D gene ambiguous. Looked up from germline, CDR1 is MDHEN and CDR2 is SYDVKM. The CDR3 spans 15 residues. Trimming took 5 bases from V and 12 from J, leaving 26 bases between them. In DNA, the CDR3 is TGTGCCAGCAGTCCTACCGACTGGAAGGTTCTTGCCCGGTACTTC. This codes for CASSPTDWKVLARYF. Using reference TRBV28 and TRBJ2-7 for the parts outside the CDR3, the full variable domain is DVKVTQSSRYLVKRTGEKVFLECVQDMDHENMFWYRQDPGLGLRLIYFSYDVKMKEKGDIPEGYSVSREKKERFSLILESASTNQTSMYLCASSPTDWKVLARYFGPGTRLTVT.

This clonotype was seen just once. The rearrangement joins TRBV14 to TRBJ2-3; weak D call: TRBD2 (5 bases). Deletions cut 1 base from V and 9 bases from J, with 11 bases between. The CDR3 totals 13 residues. From germline, CDR1 is SGHDN and CDR2 FVKESK. The CDR3, as DNA: TGTGCCAGCAGCCAAGCGAGGGCTGGAACGCAGTATTTT. Residues: CASSQARAGTQYF.

V is TRBV18 and J is TRBJ2-7, with a tentative D call TRBD1 (5 bases). The CDR3 totals 13 residues. Germline loops: CDR1 KGHSH, CDR2 LQKENI. The ends were cut back, 3 bases at V and 5 bases at J, with 11 bases in the middle. CDR3 sequence: CASSPTVAHEQYF. The DNA of the CDR3 is TGTGCCAGCTCACCGACAGTCGCCCACGAGCAGTACTTC. The full variable domain, rest sourced from reference TRBV18 and TRBJ2-7, is NAGVMQNPRHLVRRRGQEARLRCSPMKGHSHVYWYRQLPEEGLKFMVYLQKENIIDESGMPKERFSAEFPKEGPSILRIQQVVRGDSAAYFCASSPTVAHEQYFGPGTRLTVT.

This chain joins TRBV7-2 and TRBJ2-5; TRBD2 is a possible D gene (6 bases). This CDR3 contains 14 residues. The germline V gene has CDR1 SGHTA and CDR2 FQGNSA. The ends were cut back, 5 bases at V and 5 bases at J, with 15 bases in the middle. CDR3: CASSERRGAETQYF. The DNA for the CDR3 is TGTGCCAGCAGCGAGAGGAGGGGAGCGGAGACCCAGTACTTC.

The rearrangement links TRBV28 to TRBJ2-3; D possibly corresponds to TRBD2 (5 bases). The CDR3 has 16 residues. V gave up 3 bases and J gave up 2 bases, with 15 bases separating them. Germline values: CDR1 MDHEN, CDR2 SYDVKM. CDR3 in amino acids: CASSFYPEGTTDTQYF. The CDR3 nucleotides are TGTGCCAGCAGTTTCTACCCCGAGGGCACCACAGATACGCAGTATTTT.

The chain combines TRBV5-6 with TRBJ2-3, with D tentatively TRBD1 (5 bases). Germline V lookup: CDR1 SGHDT, CDR2 YYEEEE. Trimming stripped 1 base from V and 0 bases from J, with 6 bases between. This CDR3 region has 14 residues. The CDR3 region has the DNA TGTGCCAGCAGCTTGTCAGGGAGCACAGATACGCAGTATTTT. It specifies CASSLSGSTDTQYF. Combining the CDR3 with reference TRBV5-6 and TRBJ2-3 gives the whole variable domain DAGVTQSPTHLIKTRGQQVTLRCSPKSGHDTVSWYQQALGQGPQFIFQYYEEEERQRGNFPDRFSGHQFPNYSSELNVNALLLGDSALYLCASSLSGSTDTQYFGPGTRLTVL.

The V and J genes are TRBV5-4 and TRBJ2-3, with 7 bases matching TRBD2. V shed 4 bases, J shed 1 base, and the junction held 6 bases outside the gene matches. The CDR3 extends over 15 amino acids. Germline V lookup: CDR1 SGHNT, CDR2 YYREEE (reference sequence). The CDR3: CASSTPTSGTDTQYF. The CDR3 DNA follows: TGTGCCAGCAGCACTCCTACTAGCGGCACAGATACGCAGTATTTT.

This clonotype was seen a handful of times. V gene TRBV12-3 or TRBV12-4 combines with J gene TRBJ2-7; D not certain. CDR3 length: 14 amino acids. Deletions cut 0 bases from V and 0 bases from J, with 6 bases between. The chain's CDR3 is CASSLAATSYEQYF. The CDR3 DNA reads TGTGCCAGCAGTTTAGCAGCTACCTCCTACGAGCAGTACTTC.